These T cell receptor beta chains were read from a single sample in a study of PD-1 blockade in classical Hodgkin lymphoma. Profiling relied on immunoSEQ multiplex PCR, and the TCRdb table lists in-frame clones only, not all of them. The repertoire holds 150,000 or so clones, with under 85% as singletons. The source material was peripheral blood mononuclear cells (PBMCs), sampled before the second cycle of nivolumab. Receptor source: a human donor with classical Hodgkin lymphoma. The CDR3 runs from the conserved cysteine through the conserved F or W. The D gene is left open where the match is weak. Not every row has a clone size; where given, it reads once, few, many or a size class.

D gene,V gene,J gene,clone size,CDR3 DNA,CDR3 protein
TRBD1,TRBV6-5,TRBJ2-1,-,TGTGCCAGCAGTCGGGACAGGGGGGGGTGGAATGAGCAGTTCTTC,CASSRDRGGWNEQFF
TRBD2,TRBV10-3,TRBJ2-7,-,TGTGCCATCAGGACTAGCGGGGGGGCCTACGAGCAGTACTTC,CAIRTSGGAYEQYF
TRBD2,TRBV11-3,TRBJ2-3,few,TGTGCCAGCAGCTTGGGTACTAGCGGGAGCACAGATACGCAGTATTTT,CASSLGTSGSTDTQYF
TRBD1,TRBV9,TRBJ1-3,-,TGTGCCAGCAGCGTAAGGGGGCCTGGAAACACCATATATTTT,CASSVRGPGNTIYF
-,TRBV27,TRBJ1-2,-,TGTGCCAGCAGTCCCCACCGACAGTACTCTAACTATGGCTACACCTTC,CASSPHRQYSNYGYTF
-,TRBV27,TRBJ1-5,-,TGTGCCAGCAGTCCCCTTACAGGGTCCAGCCAGCCCCAGCATTTT,CASSPLTGSSQPQHF
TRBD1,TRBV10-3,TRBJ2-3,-,TGTGCCATCAGTGAGTCGGAGACAGGGGGTGCAGATACGCAGTATTTT,CAISESETGGADTQYF
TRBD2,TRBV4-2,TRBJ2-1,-,TGTGCCAGCAGCCAAGATATAGGGCGGGGGGGGCCACACAATGAGCAGTTCTTC,CASSQDIGRGGPHNEQFF
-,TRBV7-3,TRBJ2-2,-,TGTGCCAGCAGCCGTTTAAGGGGGGAGCTGTTTTTT,CASSRLRGELFF
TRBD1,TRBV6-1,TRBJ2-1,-,TGTGCCAGCACCTTGGACAGGGCGCCCATTAGTGAGCAGTTCTTC,CASTLDRAPISEQFF
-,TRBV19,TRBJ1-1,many,TGTGCCAGTAGCACAATACAGGGTTTCGCTTTCTTT,CASSTIQGFAFF
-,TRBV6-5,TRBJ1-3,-,TGTGCCAGCTCCCAGATCGAAGGGGGCACCATATATTTT,CASSQIEGGTIYF
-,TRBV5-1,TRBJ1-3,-,TGCGCCAGCAGCTTGGCAGGAACTGGAAACACCATATATTTT,CASSLAGTGNTIYF
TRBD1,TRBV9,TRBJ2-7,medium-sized,TGTGCCAGCAGCGTCACCGGGACAGACTACGAGCAGTACTTC,CASSVTGTDYEQYF
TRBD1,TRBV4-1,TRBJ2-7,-,TGCGCCAGCAGCCCTGGACAGGGCGATGTTCTCGAGCAGTACTTC,CASSPGQGDVLEQYF
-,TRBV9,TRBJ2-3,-,TGTGCCAGCAGCGTAACCCGGGGGAGTACGACAGATACGCAGTATTTT,CASSVTRGSTTDTQYF
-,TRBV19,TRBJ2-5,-,TGTGCCAGTAGTATTGACTACATACAAGAGACCCAGTACTTC,CASSIDYIQETQYF
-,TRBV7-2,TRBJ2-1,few,TGTGCCAGCAAGCCGAGTAGCGGTTACAATGAGCAGTTCTTC,CASKPSSGYNEQFF
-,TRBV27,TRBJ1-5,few,TGTGCCAGCAACCCCGGAGGTGGTCGGGCGTTTCAGCCCCAGCATTTT,CASNPGGGRAFQPQHF
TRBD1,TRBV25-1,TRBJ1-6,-,TGTGCCAGCAGTAGGGACAGGGTGGGGTCACCCCTCCACTTT,CASSRDRVGSPLHF
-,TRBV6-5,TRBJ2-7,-,TGTGCCAGCAGACGACAGGTTCAGGACTACGAGCAGTACTTC,CASRRQVQDYEQYF
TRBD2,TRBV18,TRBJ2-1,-,TGTGCCAGCTCACCACTTATAAGGACTAGCTCATACTACAATGAGCAGTTCTTC,CASSPLIRTSSYYNEQFF
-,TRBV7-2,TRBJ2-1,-,TGTGCCAGCAGCGTCGACTCTAACAAGTTCTTC,CASSVDSNKFF
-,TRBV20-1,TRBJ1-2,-,TGCAGTGCTAGAGATCCCAAGGGCTACACCTTC,CSARDPKGYTF
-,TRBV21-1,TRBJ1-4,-,TGTGCCAGCAGCAAAGGGGCGGTAGGGGCCGGTGAAAAACTGTTTTTT,CASSKGAVGAGEKLFF
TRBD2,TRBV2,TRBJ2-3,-,TGTGCCAGCAGACCAGGACTAGGCACAGATACGCAGTATTTT,CASRPGLGTDTQYF
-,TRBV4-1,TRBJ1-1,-,TGCGCCAGCAGCCAAGGTCGAGGACAGTCCTACACTGAAGCTTTCTTT,CASSQGRGQSYTEAFF
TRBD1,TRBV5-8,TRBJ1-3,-,TGTGCCAGCAGCTTGGAGGGGGCAGGATGGAACACCATATATTTT,CASSLEGAGWNTIYF
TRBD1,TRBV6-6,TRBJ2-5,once,TGTGCCAGCAGTACAGGGGTAGCGACAGAGACCCAGTACTTC,CASSTGVATETQYF
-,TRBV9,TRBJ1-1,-,TGTGCCAGCAGCGTAGGGCGGGGTGGCACTGAAGCTTTCTTT,CASSVGRGGTEAFF
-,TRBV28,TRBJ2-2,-,TGTGCCAGCCGCCCTTACAGATCCGGGGAGCTGTTTTTT,CASRPYRSGELFF
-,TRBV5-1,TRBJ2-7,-,TGCGCCAGCAGCTACGAGGGTTTCTCCTACGAGCAGTACTTC,CASSYEGFSYEQYF
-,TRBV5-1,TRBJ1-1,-,TGCGCCAGCAGCTTGGTGGACTTGAACACTGAAGCTTTCTTT,CASSLVDLNTEAFF
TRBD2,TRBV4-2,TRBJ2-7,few,TGTGCCAGCAGCCAAGAGAGACTAGCGCGGGGGCAGCAGTACTTC,CASSQERLARGQQYF
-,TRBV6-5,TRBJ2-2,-,TGTGCCAGCACAAAGTGGGGGGAGGAGCTGTTTTTT,CASTKWGEELFF
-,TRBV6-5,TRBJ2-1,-,TGTGCCAGCATTAGAACGGTTCGAAATGAGCAGTTCTTC,CASIRTVRNEQFF
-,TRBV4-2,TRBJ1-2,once,TGTGCCAGCAGCGGAGGGGGTCATCGCTATGGCTACACCTTC,CASSGGGHRYGYTF
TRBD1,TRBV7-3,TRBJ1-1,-,TGTGCCAGCAGCTCAGGGGGGAACACTGAAGCTTTCTTT,CASSSGGNTEAFF
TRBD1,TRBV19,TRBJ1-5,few,TGTGCCAGTAGTACCAGGGGGATCCGCAATCAGCCCCAGCATTTT,CASSTRGIRNQPQHF
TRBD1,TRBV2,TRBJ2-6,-,TGTGCCAGCAGTCGACAGGGGGCTGGGGCCAACGTCCTGACTTTC,CASSRQGAGANVLTF
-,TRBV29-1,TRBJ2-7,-,TGCAGCGTTGAACTGGTCTACGAGCAGTACTTC,CSVELVYEQYF
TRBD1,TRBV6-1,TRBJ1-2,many,TGTGCCAGCAAGCCGAACAGGGGGAACTATGGCTACACCTTC,CASKPNRGNYGYTF
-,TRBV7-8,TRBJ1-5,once,TGTGCCAGCAGCCGAACCCCCAACCGTCAGCCCCAGCATTTT,CASSRTPNRQPQHF
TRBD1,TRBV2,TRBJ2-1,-,TGTGCCAGCAGTAGAACCGGGACAGCAACACGCTCCTACAATGAGCAGTTCTTC,CASSRTGTATRSYNEQFF
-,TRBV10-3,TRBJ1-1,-,TGTGCCATCAGGGAGGGTACTGAAGCTTTCTTT,CAIREGTEAFF
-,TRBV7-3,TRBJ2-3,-,TGTGCCAGCAGCTTATCCCCCCGGGGGTTTACAGATACGCAGTATTTT,CASSLSPRGFTDTQYF
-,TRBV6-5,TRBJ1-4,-,TGTGCCAGCAGTTACTCCCGGCGCAATGAAAAACTGTTTTTT,CASSYSRRNEKLFF
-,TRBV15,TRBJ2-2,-,TGTGCCACCAGCAGAGATGGACTTGGGACCGGGGAGCTGTTTTTT,CATSRDGLGTGELFF
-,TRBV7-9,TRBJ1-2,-,TGTGCCAGCAGCTTAGATTTCCGGACTGGCTACACCTTC,CASSLDFRTGYTF
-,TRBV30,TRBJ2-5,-,TGTGCCTGGAGACAGTGGGGAGAGACCCAGTACTTC,CAWRQWGETQYF
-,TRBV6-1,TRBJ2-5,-,TGTGCCAGCATCCTAACGAGAGAACAAGAGACCCAGTACTTC,CASILTREQETQYF
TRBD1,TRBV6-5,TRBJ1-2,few,TGTGCCAGCAGCAGGGGGACGTCGAACTATGGCTACACCTTC,CASSRGTSNYGYTF
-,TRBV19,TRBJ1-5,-,TGTGCCAGTAGTATGGTGAATCAGCCCCAGCATTTT,CASSMVNQPQHF
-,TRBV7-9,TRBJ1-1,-,TGTGCCAGCAGCTTTTCCGGGACCCTCTTCTCCCAGAACACTGAAGCTTTCTTT,CASSFSGTLFSQNTEAFF
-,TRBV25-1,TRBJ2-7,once,TGTGCCAGCACAGGCTCCTACGAGCAGTACTTC,CASTGSYEQYF
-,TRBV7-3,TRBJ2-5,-,TGTGCCAGCAGCTGGCAGGGGCAGATGGGAGAGACCCAGTACTTC,CASSWQGQMGETQYF
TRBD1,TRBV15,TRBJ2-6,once,TGTGCCACCAGCAGGGACAGGGGGACTCCTGGGGCCAACGTCCTGACTTTC,CATSRDRGTPGANVLTF
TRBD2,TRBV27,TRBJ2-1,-,TGTGCCAGCAGTTTAGAGGGACTAGCGAGCCCCTCCTACAATGAGCAGTTCTTC,CASSLEGLASPSYNEQFF
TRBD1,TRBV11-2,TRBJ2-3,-,TGTGCCAGCAGCTTAGGCGGACAGGTTAGCACAGATACGCAGTATTTT,CASSLGGQVSTDTQYF
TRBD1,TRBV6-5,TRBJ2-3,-,TGTGCCAGCACCGACAGGGTTCGGACAGATACGCAGTATTTT,CASTDRVRTDTQYF